A selection of T cell receptor beta chains follows, all from one sample in a study of blood T cell repertoires in COVID-19. Using immunoSEQ multiplex PCR, the repertoire was profiled, and TCRdb retains in-frame clones only, with some absent. The table lists about 200,000 clones, roughly 80% of them singletons. Sequences were obtained from peripheral blood. These receptors all come from a man between 60 and 70 years old with COVID-19, enrolled during active disease. CDR3s include the opening cysteine and the closing phenylalanine or tryptophan. Fields, in order: J gene, D gene, clone size, V gene, CDR3 DNA, CDR3 protein. A D gene is named only where the DNA matches it firmly. Size is stated for part of the rows, as once, few or many counts, or as a class when the clone is expanded.

j_gene: TRBJ1-2
d_gene: .
abundance: .
v_gene: TRBV12-3/TRBV12-4
CDR3nt: TGTGCCAGCAGTTTTCAGGGGCGAGGTGGCTACACCTTC
CDR3aa: CASSFQGRGGYTF

j_gene: TRBJ1-3
d_gene: .
abundance: .
v_gene: TRBV5-1
CDR3nt: TGCGCCAGCAGCTTGGGGCAGGGAAACACCATATATTTT
CDR3aa: CASSLGQGNTIYF

j_gene: TRBJ2-1
d_gene: .
abundance: .
v_gene: TRBV18
CDR3nt: TGTGCCAGCGCGACAGGCTCCTACAATGAGCAGTTCTTC
CDR3aa: CASATGSYNEQFF

j_gene: TRBJ2-7
d_gene: .
abundance: .
v_gene: TRBV14
CDR3nt: TGTGCCAGCAGGCGGGACAGTTCCTACGAGCAGTACTTC
CDR3aa: CASRRDSSYEQYF

j_gene: TRBJ2-1
d_gene: TRBD2
abundance: .
v_gene: TRBV28
CDR3nt: TGTGCCAGCCGCTCTAGCGGGACTTATGAGCAGTTCTTC
CDR3aa: CASRSSGTYEQFF

j_gene: TRBJ1-3
d_gene: .
abundance: once
v_gene: TRBV14
CDR3nt: TGTGCCAGCAGCGATGGACTGAACTCTGGAAACACCATATATTTT
CDR3aa: CASSDGLNSGNTIYF

j_gene: TRBJ1-5
d_gene: TRBD1
abundance: .
v_gene: TRBV27
CDR3nt: TGTGCCAGCAAAGGACAGGGAATGACCAATCAGCCCCAGCATTTT
CDR3aa: CASKGQGMTNQPQHF

j_gene: TRBJ1-3
d_gene: TRBD1
abundance: .
v_gene: TRBV9
CDR3nt: TGTGCCAGCAGCAGGCAGGGGGTAGGTGGAAACACCATATATTTT
CDR3aa: CASSRQGVGGNTIYF

j_gene: TRBJ1-1
d_gene: .
abundance: .
v_gene: TRBV7-9
CDR3nt: TGTGCCAGCAGCTCCGGCTTTGGAGTGAACGAAGCTTTCTTT
CDR3aa: CASSSGFGVNEAFF

j_gene: TRBJ2-7
d_gene: .
abundance: .
v_gene: TRBV10-3
CDR3nt: TGTGCCGGCGGCAGCTCCTACGAGCAGTACTTC
CDR3aa: CAGGSSYEQYF

j_gene: TRBJ2-7
d_gene: TRBD2
abundance: .
v_gene: TRBV28
CDR3nt: TGTGCCAGCAGTTTGGTGGCTAGCGGGAGCTCCTACGAGCAGTACTTC
CDR3aa: CASSLVASGSSYEQYF

j_gene: TRBJ1-3
d_gene: .
abundance: .
v_gene: TRBV9
CDR3nt: TGTGCCAGCAGCGTAGTCGCCGGACAGGGAAACACCATATATTTT
CDR3aa: CASSVVAGQGNTIYF

j_gene: TRBJ2-1
d_gene: .
abundance: .
v_gene: TRBV19
CDR3nt: TGTGCCAGTACGCTTTGGGGGGGCCATGAGCAGTTCTTC
CDR3aa: CASTLWGGHEQFF

j_gene: TRBJ1-1
d_gene: TRBD1
abundance: .
v_gene: TRBV18
CDR3nt: TGTGCCAGCTCAAAAGGGACAGAAAACACTGAAGCTTTCTTT
CDR3aa: CASSKGTENTEAFF

j_gene: TRBJ2-7
d_gene: TRBD1
abundance: .
v_gene: TRBV9
CDR3nt: TGTGCCAGCAGCCCACACCGGGACAGCTCCTACGAGCAGTACTTC
CDR3aa: CASSPHRDSSYEQYF

j_gene: TRBJ2-3
d_gene: .
abundance: .
v_gene: TRBV30
CDR3nt: TGTGCCTGGAGTGGGACAGAATCCGTCCCAGATACGCAGTATTTT
CDR3aa: CAWSGTESVPDTQYF

j_gene: TRBJ1-6
d_gene: .
abundance: .
v_gene: TRBV7-3
CDR3nt: TGTGCCAGCAGCATCCAACAGAATTCACCCCTCCACTTT
CDR3aa: CASSIQQNSPLHF

j_gene: TRBJ2-7
d_gene: TRBD2
abundance: few
v_gene: TRBV27
CDR3nt: TGTGCCAGCAGTTTCGGGCTAGCGGGAGCCGGGGTGTGGGAGCAGTACTTC
CDR3aa: CASSFGLAGAGVWEQYF

j_gene: TRBJ1-2
d_gene: TRBD1
abundance: .
v_gene: TRBV5-5
CDR3nt: TGTGCCAGCAGCCATTGGACAGGGGGCTATGGCTACACCTTC
CDR3aa: CASSHWTGGYGYTF

j_gene: TRBJ2-6
d_gene: .
abundance: .
v_gene: TRBV7-6
CDR3nt: TGTGCCAGCAGCTTAGTTAGACAACACTCTGGGGCCAACGTCCTGACTTTC
CDR3aa: CASSLVRQHSGANVLTF

j_gene: TRBJ2-6
d_gene: .
abundance: once
v_gene: TRBV5-1
CDR3nt: TGCGCCAGCAGCCCACTGGGCAGGGCATACTCTGGGGCCAACGTCCTGACTTTC
CDR3aa: CASSPLGRAYSGANVLTF

j_gene: TRBJ2-2
d_gene: TRBD2
abundance: .
v_gene: TRBV5-6
CDR3nt: TGTGCCAGCAGCTTTTTGGGGAGGGCTACCGGGGAGCTGTTTTTT
CDR3aa: CASSFLGRATGELFF

j_gene: TRBJ2-7
d_gene: .
abundance: .
v_gene: TRBV7-2
CDR3nt: TGTGCCAGCAGCACCCGGGTAGCGGTCTACGAGCAGTACTTC
CDR3aa: CASSTRVAVYEQYF

j_gene: TRBJ2-7
d_gene: TRBD2
abundance: .
v_gene: TRBV9
CDR3nt: TGTGCCAGCAGCGGGGGACTAGCGGGAGCCTACGAGCAGTACTTC
CDR3aa: CASSGGLAGAYEQYF

j_gene: TRBJ2-3
d_gene: TRBD2
abundance: few
v_gene: TRBV25-1
CDR3nt: TGTGCCAGCAGGTCACTAGCGGGAGGGCGAGATACGCAGTATTTT
CDR3aa: CASRSLAGGRDTQYF

j_gene: TRBJ1-2
d_gene: .
abundance: .
v_gene: TRBV20-1
CDR3nt: TGCAGTGCTAGTCCCAGTTACTACACCTTC
CDR3aa: CSASPSYYTF

j_gene: TRBJ1-2
d_gene: TRBD1
abundance: once
v_gene: TRBV18
CDR3nt: TGTGCCAGCTCACTGGACAGGGGGAACTATGGCTACACCTTC
CDR3aa: CASSLDRGNYGYTF

j_gene: TRBJ1-6
d_gene: .
abundance: .
v_gene: TRBV27
CDR3nt: TGTGCCAGCAGTTCACGAGGTCCCATCCGGAATTCACCCCTCCACTTT
CDR3aa: CASSSRGPIRNSPLHF

j_gene: TRBJ1-6
d_gene: TRBD1
abundance: .
v_gene: TRBV19
CDR3nt: TGTGCCAGTAGTATGGGACAGGGGGCGGGAGCGACGAGGACTTCACCCCTCCACTTT
CDR3aa: CASSMGQGAGATRTSPLHF

j_gene: TRBJ2-1
d_gene: TRBD2
abundance: .
v_gene: TRBV11-2
CDR3nt: TGTGCCAGCAGGGTAGGGACTAGCGGGGCCAATGAGCAGTTCTTC
CDR3aa: CASRVGTSGANEQFF

j_gene: TRBJ2-7
d_gene: TRBD1
abundance: .
v_gene: TRBV9
CDR3nt: TGTGCCAGCAGCGCCGAGGGACAGGTAAAACAAGAGCAGTACTTC
CDR3aa: CASSAEGQVKQEQYF

j_gene: TRBJ1-3
d_gene: TRBD1
abundance: .
v_gene: TRBV6-5
CDR3nt: TGTGCCAGCAGTCGACGGACAGGGAGAGGAAACACCATATATTTT
CDR3aa: CASSRRTGRGNTIYF

j_gene: TRBJ2-5
d_gene: .
abundance: .
v_gene: TRBV14
CDR3nt: TGTGCCAGCAGCCAAAGGACAGCGAATTACCAAGAGACCCAGTACTTC
CDR3aa: CASSQRTANYQETQYF

j_gene: TRBJ1-3
d_gene: .
abundance: .
v_gene: TRBV12-3/TRBV12-4
CDR3nt: TGTGCCAGCAGTACACGCCCCGGAAACACCATATATTTT
CDR3aa: CASSTRPGNTIYF

j_gene: TRBJ1-1
d_gene: .
abundance: .
v_gene: TRBV7-8
CDR3nt: TGTGCCAGCAGCTTAAGGAGCCAGGGTTTGGACACTGAAGCTTTCTTT
CDR3aa: CASSLRSQGLDTEAFF

j_gene: TRBJ2-1
d_gene: TRBD1
abundance: .
v_gene: TRBV29-1
CDR3nt: TGCAGCGCTCGCCGGGACAGGGAGCGGTTCTTC
CDR3aa: CSARRDRERFF

j_gene: TRBJ1-1
d_gene: .
abundance: .
v_gene: TRBV27
CDR3nt: TGTACCAGCAGTTCTCAAGGGGCCCTGAACACTGAAGCTTTCTTT
CDR3aa: CTSSSQGALNTEAFF

j_gene: TRBJ2-7
d_gene: TRBD2
abundance: few
v_gene: TRBV30
CDR3nt: TGTGCCAGAAGGACTAGCGGCTCCTACGAGCAGTACTTC
CDR3aa: CARRTSGSYEQYF

j_gene: TRBJ1-5
d_gene: TRBD1
abundance: once
v_gene: TRBV12-5
CDR3nt: TGTGCTAGTGGTGCCCAGGCTGGGACAGGGCGGCAGCCCCAGCATTTT
CDR3aa: CASGAQAGTGRQPQHF

j_gene: TRBJ1-5
d_gene: TRBD1
abundance: .
v_gene: TRBV19
CDR3nt: TGTGCCAGTAGCTCCGGGACAGGGGGCCGTTGGAAGCCCCAGCATTTT
CDR3aa: CASSSGTGGRWKPQHF

j_gene: TRBJ1-1
d_gene: TRBD1
abundance: few
v_gene: TRBV19
CDR3nt: TGTGCCAGTAGTATGACAGGGGGTCGCACTGAAGCTTTCTTT
CDR3aa: CASSMTGGRTEAFF

j_gene: TRBJ2-1
d_gene: .
abundance: .
v_gene: TRBV28
CDR3nt: TGTGCCAGCAGTCTAACCTTGAGCTCCTACAATGAGCAGTTCTTC
CDR3aa: CASSLTLSSYNEQFF

j_gene: TRBJ1-2
d_gene: .
abundance: few
v_gene: TRBV7-9
CDR3nt: TGTGCCAGCAGCTCCGAGACAGTCTATGGCTACACCTTC
CDR3aa: CASSSETVYGYTF

j_gene: TRBJ1-2
d_gene: TRBD1
abundance: .
v_gene: TRBV3-1/TRBV3-2
CDR3nt: TGTGCCAGCAGCCAAGGGATACAGGGGAAGGGCTACACCTTC
CDR3aa: CASSQGIQGKGYTF

j_gene: TRBJ1-2
d_gene: .
abundance: .
v_gene: TRBV19
CDR3nt: TGTGCCAGTAGTAAAGGGGGTCAATTCGGCTACACCTTC
CDR3aa: CASSKGGQFGYTF

j_gene: TRBJ2-7
d_gene: TRBD1
abundance: once
v_gene: TRBV10-3
CDR3nt: TGTGCCATCAGTGAGCCGGGACAGAGATCCTACGAGCAGTACTTC
CDR3aa: CAISEPGQRSYEQYF

j_gene: TRBJ1-1
d_gene: TRBD1
abundance: .
v_gene: TRBV11-1
CDR3nt: TGTGCCAGCAGCCGCCGACAGGGGAACACTGAAGCTTTCTTT
CDR3aa: CASSRRQGNTEAFF

j_gene: TRBJ1-2
d_gene: TRBD1
abundance: few
v_gene: TRBV30
CDR3nt: TGTGCCTGGACGAGATTTCGCCGGGACAGGGGTTTCTATGGCTACACCTTC
CDR3aa: CAWTRFRRDRGFYGYTF

j_gene: TRBJ2-2
d_gene: TRBD1
abundance: .
v_gene: TRBV24-1
CDR3nt: TGTGCCACCAGTGATCCACTAGGCGCAGGGGGCGTAGGGACCGGGGAGCTGTTTTTT
CDR3aa: CATSDPLGAGGVGTGELFF

j_gene: TRBJ1-6
d_gene: .
abundance: .
v_gene: TRBV4-1
CDR3nt: TGCGCCAGCAGCCAAGCGGGCGGGGGAGGGACCCGGTCCTATAATTCACCCCTCCACTTT
CDR3aa: CASSQAGGGGTRSYNSPLHF

j_gene: TRBJ2-1
d_gene: .
abundance: few
v_gene: TRBV27
CDR3nt: TGTGCCAGCAGTTTAAGTGGCGGGAAATACAATGAGCAGTTCTTC
CDR3aa: CASSLSGGKYNEQFF

j_gene: TRBJ2-1
d_gene: TRBD1
abundance: .
v_gene: TRBV14
CDR3nt: TGTGCCAGCAGCCGCTTCCGGGACAGGGTGACCTACAATGAGCAGTTCTTC
CDR3aa: CASSRFRDRVTYNEQFF

j_gene: TRBJ2-3
d_gene: TRBD2
abundance: .
v_gene: TRBV5-1
CDR3nt: TGCGCCAGCAGCCCGGGACTAGCGGGAGGACTACTCGGGACAGATACGCAGTATTTT
CDR3aa: CASSPGLAGGLLGTDTQYF

j_gene: TRBJ2-1
d_gene: .
abundance: .
v_gene: TRBV12-5
CDR3nt: TGTGCTAGTGGTTCATCCGGTACGTGGGAGCAGTTCTTC
CDR3aa: CASGSSGTWEQFF

j_gene: TRBJ2-2
d_gene: TRBD2
abundance: .
v_gene: TRBV3-1/TRBV3-2
CDR3nt: TGTGCCAGCAGCCTTTCCGGACTAGCGGGAGGGGCCGGGGAGCTGTTTTTT
CDR3aa: CASSLSGLAGGAGELFF

j_gene: TRBJ1-2
d_gene: .
abundance: .
v_gene: TRBV14
CDR3nt: TGTGCCAGCAGCCCTGGACATCCCTATGGCTACACCTTC
CDR3aa: CASSPGHPYGYTF

j_gene: TRBJ2-1
d_gene: .
abundance: few
v_gene: TRBV20-1
CDR3nt: TGCAGTGCTTCATCAATGAGGGAGCAGTTCTTC
CDR3aa: CSASSMREQFF